This entry describes one TCR beta chain. Its antigen is as yet unknown. This entry comes from a study of graft-versus-host responses after intestinal transplantation. On the study more broadly: The study gave all recipients anti-thymocyte globulin induction, then tacrolimus and steroids for about three years. Findings of the study overall: Within the allografts of patients who had graft-donor T cell macrochimerism, graft-versus-host to host-versus-graft clonal ratios were high. Peak levels of circulating GvH clones tracked with early post-transplant HvG declines.

The assay was immunoSEQ multiplex PCR, and TCRdb's table has in-frame clones only and misses some. Among 43,000 or so clones listed, about 95% were seen once. Trimming removed 0 bases at V and 4 bases at J, with 0 bases between. The CDR3 sequence is 11 residues long. Germline V lookup: CDR1 MGHRA, CDR2 YSYEKL. The TCR was taken from a human patient who received an intestinal transplant, so some T cells may come from the graft donor. The J gene is TRBJ2-5, the V gene TRBV4-1; D is unresolved. This specimen consisted of PBMCs, obtained around 48 weeks after intestinal transplant. The CDR3 nucleotides read TGCGCCAGCAGCCAAGAAGAGACCCAGTACTTC. Translated, it gives CASSQEETQYF.